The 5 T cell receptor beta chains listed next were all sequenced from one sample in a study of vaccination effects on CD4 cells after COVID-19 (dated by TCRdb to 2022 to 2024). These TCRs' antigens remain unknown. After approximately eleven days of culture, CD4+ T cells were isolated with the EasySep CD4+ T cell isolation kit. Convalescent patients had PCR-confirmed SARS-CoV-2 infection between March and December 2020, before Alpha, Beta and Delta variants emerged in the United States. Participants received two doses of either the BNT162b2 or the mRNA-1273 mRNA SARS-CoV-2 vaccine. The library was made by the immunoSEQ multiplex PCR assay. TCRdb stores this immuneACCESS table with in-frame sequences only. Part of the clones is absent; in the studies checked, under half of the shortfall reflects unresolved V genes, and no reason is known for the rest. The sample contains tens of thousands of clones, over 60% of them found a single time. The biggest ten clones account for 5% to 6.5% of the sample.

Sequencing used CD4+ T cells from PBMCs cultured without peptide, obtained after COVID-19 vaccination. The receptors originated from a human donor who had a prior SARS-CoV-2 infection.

The CDR3 region is CASTPRETQYF. In nucleotides, the CDR3 is TGTGCCAGCACCCCGAGAGAGACCCAGTACTTC. The rearrangement links TRBV5-8 to TRBJ2-5; D is ambiguous. V was clipped by 6 bases and J by 4 bases, with 7 bases between them. This CDR3 contains 11 residues. The germline V gene has CDR1 SGHTS and CDR2 YDEGEE.

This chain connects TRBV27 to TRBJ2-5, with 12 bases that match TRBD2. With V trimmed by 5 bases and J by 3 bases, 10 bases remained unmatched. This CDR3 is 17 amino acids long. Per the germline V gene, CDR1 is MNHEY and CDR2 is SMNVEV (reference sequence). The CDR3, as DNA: TGTGCCAGCAGTAAAAACTTGGCTAGCGGGGGGGAAGAGACCCAGTACTTC. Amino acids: CASSKNLASGGEETQYF.

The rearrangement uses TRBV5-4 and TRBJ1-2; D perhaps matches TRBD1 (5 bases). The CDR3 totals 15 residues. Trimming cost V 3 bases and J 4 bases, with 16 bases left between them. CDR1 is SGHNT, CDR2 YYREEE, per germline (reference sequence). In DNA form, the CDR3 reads TGTGCCAGCAGCTCTAGGACGGCTCAGGGCTATGGCTACACCTTC. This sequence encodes CASSSRTAQGYGYTF.

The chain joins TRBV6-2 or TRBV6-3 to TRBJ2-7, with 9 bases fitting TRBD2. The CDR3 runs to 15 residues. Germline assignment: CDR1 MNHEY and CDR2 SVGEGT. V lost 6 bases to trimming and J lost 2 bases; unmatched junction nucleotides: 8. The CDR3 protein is CASSYQRGAPYEQYF. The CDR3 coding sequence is TGTGCCAGCAGCTATCAGCGGGGGGCACCCTACGAGCAGTACTTC.

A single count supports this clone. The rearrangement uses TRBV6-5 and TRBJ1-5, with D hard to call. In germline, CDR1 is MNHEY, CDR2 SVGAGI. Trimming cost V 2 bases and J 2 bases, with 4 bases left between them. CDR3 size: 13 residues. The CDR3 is CASSYARNQPQHF. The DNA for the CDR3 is TGTGCCAGCAGTTACGCCCGCAATCAGCCCCAGCATTTT.